Listed below are T cell receptor beta chains from one sample, sequenced in a study of T cell repertoires in aging, cancer and after chemotherapy. TCRdb used MiXCR to reprocess the multiplex PCR reads, holding one entry per CDR3 protein. Seen here are roughly 860 distinct CDR3 sequences, around 77% observed once, and the top ten hold around 50%. The sequenced material came from blood. The receptors stem from a human donor with a blood cancer. Each CDR3 is given with its conserved first and last residue. Each record gives: V gene, J gene, clone size, D gene, CDR3 protein, CDR3 DNA. A D gene is named only where the DNA matches it firmly. A clone size is listed for some rows: how often the clone was seen (once, few, many), or a class if it is expanded.

TRBV6-1	TRBJ2-4	.	TRBD2	CASRTSGESKNIQYF	TGTGCCAGCAGGACTAGCGGGGAATCCAAAAACATTCAGTACTTC
TRBV10-3	TRBJ2-3	.	.	CAISVGSRTDTQYF	TGTGCCATCAGTGTTGGCAGCCGCACAGATACGCAGTATTTT
TRBV5-4	TRBJ1-2	hyperexpanded	.	CASSLGTEVNYGYTF	TGTGCCAGCAGCTTGGGGACAGAGGTTAACTATGGCTACACCTTC
TRBV19	TRBJ2-3	.	.	CASSLLSGGGDTQYF	TGTGCCAGTAGTCTTCTGTCGGGGGGCGGAGATACGCAGTATTTT
TRBV10-3	TRBJ1-5	.	TRBD1	CAISGTGRQNQPQHF	TGTGCCATCAGTGGGACAGGGCGTCAGAATCAGCCCCAGCATTTT
TRBV29-1	TRBJ1-5	.	.	CSVGSGNRPQHF	TGCAGCGTTGGCTCCGGAAATCGGCCCCAGCATTTT
TRBV7-9	TRBJ2-3	.	.	CASSGSQGADTQYF	TGTGCCAGCAGCGGCTCACAGGGTGCAGATACGCAGTATTTT
TRBV13	TRBJ1-1	.	.	CASSTQSLFMNTEAIF	TGTGCCAGCAGCACCCAAAGCCTTTTTATGAACACTGAAGCTATCTTT
TRBV28	TRBJ2-2	.	.	CASSRGRDGELFF	TGTGCCAGTTCGAGGGGTAGGGACGGGGAGCTGTTTTTT
TRBV29-1	TRBJ2-1	.	.	CSVGGALNREQFF	TGCAGCGTTGGAGGGGCCCTAAACCGTGAGCAGTTCTTC
TRBV30	TRBJ1-1	.	.	CAWHRPLDTEAFF	TGTGCCTGGCACCGACCCTTGGACACTGAAGCTTTCTTT
TRBV6-1	TRBJ2-2	.	.	CASSPLLLGTGELFF	TGTGCCAGCAGCCCCCTTCTCCTCGGCACCGGGGAGCTGTTTTTT
TRBV6-1	TRBJ1-2	.	.	CASSVHGSDGYTF	TGTGCCAGCAGTGTGCATGGTAGTGATGGCTACACCTTC
TRBV6-4	TRBJ2-1	.	.	CASSDSFRALNNEQFF	TGTGCCAGCAGTGACTCCTTCCGTGCGTTAAACAATGAGCAGTTCTTC
TRBV20-1	TRBJ2-1	.	TRBD2	CSARPGGLAGGFSYNEQFF	TGCAGTGCTAGGCCCGGTGGGCTAGCGGGGGGTTTCTCCTACAATGAGCAGTTCTTC
TRBV5-1	TRBJ2-3	.	.	CASSRDTDTQYF	TGCGCCAGCTCCAGGGACACAGATACGCAGTATTTT
TRBV24-1	TRBJ2-3	.	.	CATRSGASTDTQYF	TGTGCCACCAGGTCTGGGGCTTCCACAGATACGCAGTATTTT
TRBV6-4	TRBJ2-3	.	.	CASKKGYASPLENF	TGTGCCAGCAAAAAGGGGTACGCTAGCCCTTTAGAGAATTTT
TRBV30	TRBJ1-6	.	TRBD1	CAWTAQGPNSPLHF	TGTGCCTGGACGGCACAGGGGCCGAATTCACCCCTCCACTTT
TRBV6-2/TRBV6-3	TRBJ2-2	.	TRBD2	CASRTKRGGHRELFF	TGTGCCAGCCGTACGAAACGGGGGGGCCACAGGGAGCTGTTTTTT
TRBV12-3/TRBV12-4	TRBJ1-1	.	.	CASIGPRDVAFF	TGTGCCAGCATAGGGCCAAGGGACGTAGCTTTCTTT
TRBV6-2/TRBV6-3	TRBJ2-2	.	TRBD1	CASSIPGTANTGELFF	TGTGCCAGCTCCATACCCGGGACAGCGAACACCGGGGAGCTGTTTTTT
TRBV15	TRBJ2-2	.	.	CATSRDLGELFF	TGTGCCACCAGCAGAGATTTGGGGGAGCTGTTTTTT
TRBV5-6	TRBJ2-7	few	.	CASSQGLPQTYEQYF	TGTGCCAGCAGCCAAGGACTACCCCAGACCTACGAGCAGTACTTC
TRBV6-5	TRBJ1-1	.	TRBD1	CASSPSGTGLNTEAFF	TGTGCCAGCAGTCCCTCCGGGACAGGGTTAAACACTGAAGCTTTCTTT
TRBV7-9	TRBJ2-2	few	.	CASSTPGGVTGELFF	TGTGCCAGCAGCACCCCGGGGGGCGTAACCGGGGAGCTGTTTTTT
TRBV19	TRBJ2-1	.	TRBD2	CASSLRLAGGLNEQFF	TGTGCCAGTAGTCTCCGACTAGCGGGGGGCCTCAATGAGCAGTTCTTC
TRBV6-1	TRBJ2-5	hyperexpanded	.	CASSVGQQETQYF	TGTGCCAGCAGTGTAGGACAGCAAGAGACCCAGTACTTC